Each of the 3 T cell receptor beta chains below was sequenced from the same sample in a study of human T cells and chemical hapten exposure. TCRdb independently ran MiXCR on the RACE reads; one entry per CDR3 protein. Of about 84,000 distinct CDR3 sequences detected, about 10% appear once; the ten largest clones hold around 5%. Time point of the sample: patch test 2, 6 weeks after DPC sensitization. Treatment given: therapeutic diphenylcyclopropenone sensitization with weekly scalp DPC. This specimen was whole blood, taken in connection with sensitization to the hapten diphenylcyclopropenone (DPC). All receptors derive from a woman aged 45-60 years with alopecia areata. Some clones in this sample may be carry-over from other donors' samples.

This clonotype showed up many times. This rearrangement joins TRBV10-3 to TRBJ2-5; 9 bases match TRBD1. The germline V gene encodes CDR1 ENHRY and CDR2 SYGVKD. The CDR3 spans 15 residues. The ends lost 2 bases at V and 5 bases at J; junction bases unmatched: 6. Here the CDR3 reads CAISEGTGQVETQYF. As DNA, the CDR3 is TGTGCCATCAGTGAGGGGACAGGGCAGGTGGAGACCCAGTACTTC.

The CDR3 DNA sequence: TGTGCCAGCAGCCAAGAACTCCACAGGGGACGTGAGACCCAGTACTTC. Protein product: CASSQELHRGRETQYF. The rearrangement uses TRBV3-1 and TRBJ2-5, with 7 bases aligning to TRBD1. Germline V CDR1 and CDR2: LGHDT, YNNKEL (reference sequence). With 0 bases clipped from V and 5 bases from J, the junction kept 9 bases outside the gene matches. CDR3 length: 16 residues.

The V call is TRBV11-2, the J call TRBJ1-1; D remains unclear. The CDR3 loop spans 15 amino acids. CDR1 and CDR2 (germline): SGHAT, FQNNGV. The V gene lost 3 bases and the J gene lost 5 bases, with 16 bases spanning the gap. The CDR3 loop is CASSLRMGGRTEAFF. For the CDR3, the DNA is TGTGCCAGCAGCTTGCGAATGGGAGGAAGGACTGAAGCTTTCTTT.